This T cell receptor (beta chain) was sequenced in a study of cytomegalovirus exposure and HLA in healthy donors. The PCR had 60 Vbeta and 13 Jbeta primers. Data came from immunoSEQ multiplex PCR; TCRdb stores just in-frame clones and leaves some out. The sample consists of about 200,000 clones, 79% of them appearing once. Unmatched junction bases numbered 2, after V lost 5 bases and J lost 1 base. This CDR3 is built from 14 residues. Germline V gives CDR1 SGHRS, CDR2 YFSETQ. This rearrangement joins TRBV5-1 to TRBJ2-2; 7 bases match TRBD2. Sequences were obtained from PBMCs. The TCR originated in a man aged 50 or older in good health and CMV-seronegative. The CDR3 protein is CASRSGKNTGELFF. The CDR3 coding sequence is TGCGCCAGCAGGAGCGGGAAGAACACCGGGGAGCTGTTTTTT.